This T cell receptor (beta chain) was observed in a study of blood T cell repertoires in COVID-19. Study details: T cells, B-cell-depleted T cells, or PBMCs provided the cDNA or gDNA that served as material.

Germline-derived CDR1 and CDR2 are LGHDT and YNNKEL (reference sequence). The ends were cut back, 1 base at V and 4 bases at J, with 10 bases in the middle. CDR3 length: 15 amino acids. The protocol was immunoSEQ multiplex PCR, while the TCRdb copy is restricted to in-frame clones and leaves out a portion. The sample yields tens of thousands of clones, roughly 80% seen once. This rearrangement joins TRBV3-1 (or the pseudogene TRBV3-2) to TRBJ1-4; D is possibly TRBD1 (5 bases). This receptor was identified in a human donor in a cohort sampled during active COVID-19. The source material was peripheral blood. The CDR3 sequence: CASSQGTTNNEKLFF. Written as DNA, the CDR3 is TGTGCCAGCAGCCAAGGGACAACTAATAATGAAAAACTGTTTTTT.